The 5 T cell receptor beta chains listed next were all sequenced from one sample in a study of beta chain features in type 1 diabetes. Every isolated RNA sample was fully reverse transcribed, so sequencing captured expressed TCRB transcripts. The assay was immunoSEQ multiplex PCR, and TCRdb's table has in-frame clones only and misses some. This sample has about 140,000 clones, with roughly 7.2% found just once. The sequencing sample was made of central memory CD4+ T cells from blood. These TCRs come from a woman aged 25 to 39 in good health.

This clone was seen at least ten times. The rearrangement joins TRBV6-6 to TRBJ2-1, with 16 bases lining up with TRBD2. After removal of 2 bases from V and 9 bases from J, the junction contained 4 bases not matched to a gene. The CDR3 covers 16 residues. Germline CDR1 is MNHNY and CDR2 is SVGAGI (reference sequence). CDR3 residues: CASSYGTSGRATEQFF. Here the CDR3 DNA reads TGTGCCAGCAGTTACGGGACTAGCGGGAGGGCAACTGAGCAGTTCTTC.

This clone was counted a few times. The CDR3 DNA is TGTGCCAGCAAAGAGTCGAGCAATCAGCCCCAGCATTTT. Protein: CASKESSNQPQHF. The chain carries TRBV28 and TRBJ1-5, with D unresolved. Germline CDR1 reads MDHEN; CDR2 reads SYDVKM. The CDR3 has 13 amino acids. V was shortened by 7 bases and J by 1 base, with 8 bases between the two germline ends.

This clone was seen a few times. CDR3 residues: CASSLDPDIIRAGGYTF. CDR3 sequence (DNA): TGTGCCAGCAGCTTAGACCCGGACATTATTAGGGCTGGTGGCTACACCTTC. The chain has TRBV11-2 and TRBJ1-2; D possibly corresponds to TRBD1 (5 bases). Per the germline V gene, CDR1 is SGHAT and CDR2 is FQNNGV. The CDR3 length is 17 residues. Deletions cut 0 bases from V and 7 bases from J, with 21 bases between.

The chain recombines TRBV7-3 with TRBJ2-4, with 8 bases aligning to TRBD2. Per the germline V gene, CDR1 is SGHTA and CDR2 is FQGTGA. After removal of 2 bases from V and 1 base from J, the junction contained 10 bases not matched to a gene. The CDR3 contains 18 residues. The CDR3 is CASSLRPSGGLAKNIQYF. In DNA form, the CDR3 reads TGTGCCAGCAGCTTACGGCCGAGCGGGGGTCTGGCCAAAAACATTCAGTACTTC.

Concerning this clone itself: At one of its ends the junction is not consistent with the germline gene, which may arise from a read error. V is TRBV7-7 and J is TRBJ1-1; unclear D gene. The germline V gene encodes CDR1 SSHAT and CDR2 FNYEAQ (reference sequence). The CDR3 is 13 residues long. CDR3: CASSLNFGDEAFF. The CDR3 nucleotides read TGTGCTAGCAGCTTAAATTTCGGGGATGAAGCTTTCTTT.